This entry lists 4 T cell receptor beta chains sequenced from one sample in a study of Ad26.COV2.S vaccination and SARS-CoV-2 variants. As for treatment: around 19 received Ad26.COV2.S at low or high dose, single or two shots; 5 received placebo; per-sample allocation not given. Day 63 after the first injection of vaccine or placebo was the sampling time. Assay used: immunoSEQ multiplex PCR; TCRdb lists only in-frame clones, some missing. The sample carries around 300,000 clones, less than 90% recorded once. Sequencing was performed on peripheral blood, taken in a trial of Ad26.COV2.S vaccine versus placebo. The receptor source for this set is a person between 18 and 65 years old who received the Ad26.COV2.S COVID-19 vaccine or a placebo.

The V and J genes are TRBV5-1 and TRBJ1-5; D may be TRBD1 (5 bases). The germline CDR1 and CDR2 sequences are SGHRS and YFSETQ. Trimming took off 7 bases at V and 4 bases at J, with 21 bases between the two ends. This CDR3 is built from 16 residues. The CDR3 DNA is TGCGCCAGCCACGTACCGCAGGGAATAAGGAATCAGCCCCAGCATTTT. Translation gives CASHVPQGIRNQPQHF.

J is TRBJ1-5 and V is TRBV5-1; 8 nucleotides line up with TRBD1. The CDR3 covers 15 residues. After removal of 4 bases from V and 6 bases from J, the junction contained 9 bases not matched to a gene. Per germline, CDR1 SGHRS and CDR2 YFSETQ. CDR3 protein: CASSAGTGSGQPQHF. The CDR3 coding sequence is TGCGCCAGCAGCGCGGGGACAGGATCGGGTCAGCCCCAGCATTTT. The full variable domain, in which reference TRBV5-1 and TRBJ1-5 provide the parts outside the CDR3, is KAGVTQTPRYLIKTRGQQVTLSCSPISGHRSVSWYQQTPGQGLQFLFEYFSETQRNKGNFPGRFSGRQFSNSRSEMNVSTLELGDSALYLCASSAGTGSGQPQHFGDGTRLSIL.

The chain combines TRBV3-1 (or the pseudogene TRBV3-2) with TRBJ2-2; 13 bases are a match to TRBD2. Germline-derived CDR1 and CDR2 are LGHDT and YNNKEL (reference sequence). CDR3 length: 17 amino acids. V lost 5 bases, J lost 7 bases, and 10 bases stayed unmatched. The CDR3, as DNA: TGTGCCAGCAGCTCCCTGGGGACTAGCGGGGTCGTCGGGGAGCTGTTTTTT. This sequence encodes CASSSLGTSGVVGELFF.

For the CDR3, the DNA is TGTGCCAGCAGTTTTGGTAACTATGGCTACACCTTC. Protein product: CASSFGNYGYTF. This sequence joins TRBV12-3 or TRBV12-4 and TRBJ1-2; D ambiguous. V gave up 3 bases and J gave up 1 base, with 3 bases separating them. The CDR3 runs to 12 residues.